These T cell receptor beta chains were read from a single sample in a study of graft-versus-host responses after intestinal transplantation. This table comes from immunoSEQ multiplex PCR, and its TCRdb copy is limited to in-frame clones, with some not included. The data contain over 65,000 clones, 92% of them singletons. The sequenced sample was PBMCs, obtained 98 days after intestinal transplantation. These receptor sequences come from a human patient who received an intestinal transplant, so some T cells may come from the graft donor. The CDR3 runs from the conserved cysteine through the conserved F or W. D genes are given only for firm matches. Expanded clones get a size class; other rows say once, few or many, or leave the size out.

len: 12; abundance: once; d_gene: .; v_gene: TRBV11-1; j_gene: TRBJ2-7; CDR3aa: CASRGSSFNQYF; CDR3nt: TGTGCCAGCCGAGGGTCGTCCTTCAACCAGTACTTC
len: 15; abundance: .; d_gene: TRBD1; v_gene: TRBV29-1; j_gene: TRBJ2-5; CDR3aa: CSVEGGQGVRETQYF; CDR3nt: TGCAGCGTTGAAGGAGGACAGGGGGTTCGAGAGACCCAGTACTTC
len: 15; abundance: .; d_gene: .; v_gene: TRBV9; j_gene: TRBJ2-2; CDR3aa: CASSVYGSDTGELFF; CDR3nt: TGTGCCAGCAGCGTATACGGGAGCGACACCGGGGAGCTGTTTTTT
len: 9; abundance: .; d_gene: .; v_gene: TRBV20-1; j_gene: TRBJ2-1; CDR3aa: CSATNEQFF; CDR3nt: TGCAGTGCTACCAATGAGCAGTTCTTC
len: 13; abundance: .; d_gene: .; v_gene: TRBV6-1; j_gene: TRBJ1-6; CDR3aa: CASRDSSFSPLHF; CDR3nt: TGTGCCAGCAGGGACAGTTCCTTTTCACCCCTCCACTTT
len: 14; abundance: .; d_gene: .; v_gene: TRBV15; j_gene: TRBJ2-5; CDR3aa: CATSRGGDQETQYF; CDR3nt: TGTGCCACCAGCAGAGGGGGGGACCAAGAGACCCAGTACTTC
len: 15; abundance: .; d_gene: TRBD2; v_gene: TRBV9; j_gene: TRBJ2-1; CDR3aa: CASSVGLADYNEQFF; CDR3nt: TGTGCCAGCAGCGTAGGGCTAGCGGACTACAATGAGCAGTTCTTC
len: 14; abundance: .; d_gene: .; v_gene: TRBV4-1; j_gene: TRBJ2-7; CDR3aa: CASSQESPRWEQYF; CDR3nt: TGCGCCAGCAGCCAAGAATCGCCTAGGTGGGAGCAGTACTTC
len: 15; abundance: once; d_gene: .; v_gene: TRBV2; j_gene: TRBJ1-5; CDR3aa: CASSRDQFSNQPQHF; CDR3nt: TGTGCCAGCAGCCGGGACCAATTTAGCAATCAGCCCCAGCATTTT
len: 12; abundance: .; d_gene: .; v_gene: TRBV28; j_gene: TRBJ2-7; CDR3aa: CASSLGEYEQYF; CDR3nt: TGTGCCAGCAGTTTGGGGGAGTACGAGCAGTACTTC
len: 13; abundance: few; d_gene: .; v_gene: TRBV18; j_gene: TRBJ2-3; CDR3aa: CASSPSATDTQYF; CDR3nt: TGTGCCAGCTCACCATCAGCGACAGATACGCAGTATTTT
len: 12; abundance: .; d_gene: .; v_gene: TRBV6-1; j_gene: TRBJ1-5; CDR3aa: CASSPGVQPQHF; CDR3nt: TGTGCCAGCAGTCCAGGGGTTCAGCCCCAGCATTTT
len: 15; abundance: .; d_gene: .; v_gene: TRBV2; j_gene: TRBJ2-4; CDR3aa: CASILDSLAKNIQYF; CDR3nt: .
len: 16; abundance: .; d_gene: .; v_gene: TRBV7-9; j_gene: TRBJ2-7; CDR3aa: CASSSGQQEIFYEQYF; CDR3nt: TGTGCCAGCAGCTCGGGTCAGCAGGAGATATTTTACGAGCAGTACTTC
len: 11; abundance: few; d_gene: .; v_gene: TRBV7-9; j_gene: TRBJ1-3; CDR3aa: CASSLGGTIYF; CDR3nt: TGTGCCAGCAGCTTGGGAGGCACCATATATTTT
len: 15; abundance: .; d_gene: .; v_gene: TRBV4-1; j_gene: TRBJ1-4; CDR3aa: CASSQRGGGNEKLFF; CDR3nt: TGCGCCAGCAGCCAGCGGGGGGGAGGTAATGAAAAACTGTTTTTT
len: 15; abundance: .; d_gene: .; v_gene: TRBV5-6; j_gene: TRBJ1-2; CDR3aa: CASSSDLSRANGYTF; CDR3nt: TGTGCCAGCAGCTCCGACCTATCTCGGGCAAATGGCTACACCTTC